These 32 T cell receptor beta chains came from one sample sequenced in a study of T cell repertoires in cytomegalovirus infection. No antigen has been assigned to these receptors. TCRdb fed the reads into MiXCR, producing one record per CDR3 protein. The sample contains around 900,000 distinct CDR3 sequences, approximately 31% of which appear only once. The sequences come from cultured CD8+ T cells from PBMCs, collected from culture after CMV antigen stimulation. These receptor sequences come from a human donor in good health (CMV status not recorded). Some clones in this sample may be carry-over from other donors' samples.

This chain links TRBV7-9 with TRBJ2-6; 12 nucleotides align to TRBD2. The CDR3 has 19 amino acids. Germline CDR1 SEHNR, CDR2 FQNEAQ (reference sequence). V lost 5 bases, J lost 3 bases, and 11 bases stayed unmatched. Here the CDR3 reads CASSPPPGLAGGGANVLTF. The CDR3 coding sequence is TGTGCCAGCAGCCCACCGCCGGGACTAGCGGGCGGTGGGGCCAACGTCCTGACTTTC.

This rearrangement joins TRBV3-1 to TRBJ2-3, with TRBD1 matching 9 bases. The CDR3 runs to 17 residues. The V segment lost 2 bases and the J segment 3 bases; nucleotides outside the gene matches: 9. From germline, CDR1 is LGHDT and CDR2 YNNKEL (reference sequence). DNA for the CDR3: TGTGCCAGCAGCCAAACTGGACAGGGGTCGTTAACAGATACGCAGTATTTT. It encodes CASSQTGQGSLTDTQYF.

This clonotype was detected only a few times. J is TRBJ2-1 and V is TRBV27; D gene unclear. CDR3 length equals 16 residues. The V end lost 2 bases, the J end lost 0 bases, and 11 bases lay between the germline ends. Germline lookup yields CDR1 MNHEY and CDR2 SMNVEV (reference sequence). The CDR3 here is CASSLIIGNSYNEQFF. The DNA of the CDR3 is TGTGCCAGCAGTTTAATAATAGGAAACTCCTACAATGAGCAGTTCTTC.

This sequence joins TRBV14 and TRBJ2-1; 8 bases are a match to TRBD2. The V gene end was trimmed by 1 base and the J gene end by 0 bases; junction bases not matched to a gene: 5. Germline V gene data show CDR1 as SGHDN and CDR2 as FVKESK. The CDR3 extends over 17 amino acids. The CDR3: CASSQGTSLSSYNEQFF. The CDR3 region has the DNA TGTGCCAGCAGCCAAGGGACTAGCCTGAGCTCCTACAATGAGCAGTTCTTC.

The table lists this clonotype with a few counts. The V call is TRBV19, the J call TRBJ1-5; TRBD1 aligns across 11 bases. Germline V gives CDR1 LNHDA, CDR2 SQIVND (reference sequence). V lost 5 bases, J lost 10 bases, and 10 bases stayed unmatched. The CDR3 is 15 residues long. The CDR3 bases are TGTGCCAGTAGTTTCTATAGGGACAGGGGGTTCCCCCAGCATTTT. Residues: CASSFYRDRGFPQHF.

Only a few counts were recorded for this clonotype. V and J are TRBV7-9 and TRBJ1-2, with 8 bases aligning to TRBD1. CDR1 is SEHNR, CDR2 FQNEAQ, per germline (reference sequence). V lost 5 bases to trimming and J lost 3 bases; unmatched junction nucleotides: 5. CDR3 length equals 14 residues. The CDR3: CASSGGQGYYGYTF. CDR3 bases: TGTGCCAGCAGCGGTGGACAGGGCTACTATGGCTACACCTTC.

The V gene is TRBV5-1, the J gene TRBJ1-1, with 8 bases aligning to TRBD1. Germline trimming cut 0 bases from V and 5 bases from J; bases unmatched to any gene: 9. CDR1 SGHRS and CDR2 YFSETQ come from the germline V gene. The CDR3 extends over 16 amino acids. The CDR3 loop is CASSLAGQGAGTEAFF. CDR3 nucleotides: TGCGCCAGCAGCTTGGCCGGACAGGGCGCGGGTACTGAAGCTTTCTTT.

The rearrangement uses TRBV13 and TRBJ2-1; D might be TRBD2 (6 bases). Germline V lookup: CDR1 PRHDT, CDR2 FYEKMQ (reference sequence). V gave up 5 bases and J gave up 3 bases, with 20 bases separating them. This CDR3 has 17 residues. CDR3 bases: TGTGCCAGCAGCCCCTCCCGGACGGGGGTTTTCTACAATGAGCAGTTCTTC. It translates to CASSPSRTGVFYNEQFF.

The chain employs TRBV19 and TRBJ1-1; D might be TRBD1 (5 bases). Germline-derived CDR1 and CDR2 are LNHDA and SQIVND (reference sequence). V lost 10 bases and J 0 bases, leaving 15 bases between the germline ends. The CDR3 length is 14 residues. The CDR3 sequence is CATSSGRMNTEAFF. The CDR3 DNA reads as TGTGCCACCAGTTCGGGACGGATGAACACTGAAGCTTTCTTT.

This clonotype showed up just a few times. The gene calls are TRBV12-3 or TRBV12-4 and TRBJ1-6; maybe TRBD1 (5 bases). V lost 3 bases and J lost 9, with 6 bases in between. The CDR3 extends over 12 amino acids. The CDR3 DNA sequence: TGTGCCAGCAGTTTTGGGGCTTCACCCCTCCACTTT. This codes for CASSFGASPLHF.

The CDR3 region has the DNA TGTGCCAGCAGCTTAGGGGGGGGGGGCGGTGGCACTGAAGCTTTCTTT. Protein product: CASSLGGGGGGTEAFF. The chain has TRBV7-4 and TRBJ1-1; the D gene is possibly TRBD1 (6 bases). Trimming left V 1 base short and J 4 bases short, with 16 bases between. The germline gives CDR1 SGHVT, CDR2 SQSDAQ. The CDR3 sequence is 16 residues long.

This clonotype was observed a few times. V is TRBV27 and J is TRBJ2-3; D remains unclear. Germline lookup yields CDR1 MNHEY and CDR2 SMNVEV (reference sequence). The V gene lost 1 base and the J gene lost 1 base, with 12 bases spanning the gap. The CDR3 consists of 16 residues. The CDR3 spells CASSLYSRVGTDTQYF. In nucleotides, the CDR3 is TGTGCCAGCAGTTTATACTCACGTGTTGGCACAGATACGCAGTATTTT.

This clonotype has just a few counts. In nucleotides, the CDR3 is TGCAGCGTTGAGCAGGATTCGAACACCGGGGAGCTGTTTTTT. Translated: CSVEQDSNTGELFF. V usage is TRBV29-1 and J usage is TRBJ2-2, with D uncertain. CDR3 size: 14 residues. The germline V gene encodes CDR1 SQVTM and CDR2 ANQGSEA. Deletions cut 3 bases from V and 0 bases from J, with 8 bases between.

This chain links TRBV27 with TRBJ2-5; a possible D gene is TRBD1 (5 bases). CDR3 length equals 13 residues. Germline V gene data show CDR1 as MNHEY and CDR2 as SMNVEV (reference sequence). V was trimmed by 5 bases and J by 2 bases, leaving 9 bases between them. This CDR3 reads CASSLTEQETQYF. The CDR3 bases are TGTGCCAGCAGTCTGACAGAGCAAGAGACCCAGTACTTC.

As DNA, the CDR3 is TGTGCCAGCCGGGACAGGGTGAAGACCGGGGAGCTGTTTTTT. Its translation: CASRDRVKTGELFF. The chain joins TRBV6-5 to TRBJ2-2, with TRBD1 identical over 9 bases. V trimming: 8 bases; J trimming: 5 bases; junction bases outside the gene matches: 6. The CDR3 totals 14 residues. Germline CDR1 MNHEY, CDR2 SVGAGI.

The chain is built from TRBV15 and TRBJ2-5; 10 positions agree with TRBD2. The CDR3 has 16 residues. Per the germline V gene, CDR1 is LNHNV and CDR2 is YYDKDF (reference sequence). V was clipped by 6 bases and J by 7 bases; unmatched bases: 14. The chain's CDR3 is CATSLAGAGGALTQYF. The CDR3 DNA is TGTGCCACCAGTCTAGCAGGAGCGGGGGGGGCTTTGACCCAGTACTTC.

This clonotype came up a few times. A read error is possible here, since a much larger clone lies one base away. The chain employs TRBV6-6 and TRBJ2-7; D perhaps matches TRBD1 (6 bases). The CDR3 is 12 residues long. Trimming removed 6 bases from V and 6 bases from J, with 12 bases in between. The germline V gene has CDR1 MNHNY and CDR2 SVGAGI (reference sequence). DNA of the CDR3: TGTGCCAGCAGCCTCGGACAGTTCGAGCAGTACTTC. Its protein product is CASSLGQFEQYF.

This clonotype was found once. The chain carries TRBV10-3 and TRBJ2-1; 10 bases are shared with TRBD1. Germline loops: CDR1 ENHRY, CDR2 SYGVKD. With 5 bases clipped from V and 0 bases from J, the junction kept 7 bases outside the gene matches. This CDR3 has 17 amino acids. The CDR3, as DNA: TGTGCCATCAGTCGGACAGGGGGGACGAGCTCCTACAATGAGCAGTTCTTC. It encodes CAISRTGGTSSYNEQFF.

This clonotype has a count of ten or more. The chain uses TRBV12-3 or TRBV12-4 and TRBJ2-7; 9 bases align to TRBD1. V lost 5 bases to trimming and J lost 3 bases; unmatched junction nucleotides: 8. This CDR3 has 15 residues. In DNA, the CDR3 is TGTGCCAGCAGTCCCGGACAGGGGCCACACTACGAGCAGTACTTC. It codes for CASSPGQGPHYEQYF.

This clonotype was counted at least ten times. The gene calls are TRBV7-9 and TRBJ2-7, with D possibly matching TRBD1 (5 bases). The V end lost 5 bases, the J end lost 2 bases, and 22 bases lay between the germline ends. The length of the CDR3 is 17 residues. Germline V gives CDR1 SEHNR, CDR2 FQNEAQ (reference sequence). The DNA for the CDR3 is TGTGCCAGCAGCCCCCCCTCGGCAGGGTATGACACCTACGAGCAGTACGTC. It encodes CASSPPSAGYDTYEQYV.

This clonotype was found a few times. The rearrangement joins TRBV4-2 to TRBJ1-6; no clear D gene. Germline CDR1 and CDR2: LGHNA and YNFKEQ. V was trimmed by 1 base and J by 9 bases, leaving 13 bases between them. The CDR3 contains 15 residues. CDR3 sequence (DNA): TGTGCCAGCAGCCAAGGGGAGGGTTTGGTTTCACCCCTCCACTTT. Its protein product is CASSQGEGLVSPLHF.

This clonotype was detected a few times. The V call is TRBV6-1, the J call TRBJ2-3, with 8 positions matching TRBD2. V gave up 6 bases and J gave up 2 bases; unmatched junction bases: 4. The CDR3 covers 14 residues. Germline-derived CDR1 and CDR2 are MNHNS and SASEGT. The CDR3 bases are TGTGCCAGCAGCCGCGGGGGGTACACAGATACGCAGTATTTT. This translates into CASSRGGYTDTQYF.

This rearrangement joins TRBV6-8 to TRBJ2-5, with 12 bases identical to TRBD1. The germline V gene has CDR1 MNHGY and CDR2 SAAAGT. The CDR3 runs to 15 residues. V lost 6 bases to trimming and J lost 2 bases; unmatched junction nucleotides: 4. The CDR3 bases are TGTGCCAGCAGCGGGGGACAGGGGGCTCAAGAGACCCAGTACTTC. Protein: CASSGGQGAQETQYF.

V gene TRBV27 combines with J gene TRBJ2-1, with 10 bases that match TRBD2. Germline loops: CDR1 MNHEY, CDR2 SMNVEV (reference sequence). Germline trimming cut 4 bases from V and 4 bases from J; bases unmatched to any gene: 7. There are 16 residues in the CDR3. CDR3: CASSYIAGGLYNEQFF. CDR3 in DNA: TGTGCCAGCAGTTACATAGCGGGGGGCCTTTACAATGAGCAGTTCTTC.

About this clonotype itself: A read error may be the cause here, since a much bigger clone is one base away. The CDR3 nucleotides are TGTGCCAGTAGTACAGAACAGGGCCTGAACACTGAAGCTTTCTTT. Its translation: CASSTEQGLNTEAFF. The V and J genes are TRBV19 and TRBJ1-1; a possible D gene is TRBD1 (6 bases). The germline V gene has CDR1 LNHDA and CDR2 SQIVND (reference sequence). V lost 4 bases, J lost 0 bases, and 12 bases lay in between. The CDR3 is 15 amino acids.

The CDR3 sequence is CASSLLPGGKNEKLFF. CDR3 nucleotide sequence: TGTGCCAGCAGTCTCCTACCAGGGGGAAAAAATGAAAAACTGTTTTTT. The chain uses TRBV27 and TRBJ1-4, with 7 bases that match TRBD1. Germline V gene data show CDR1 as MNHEY and CDR2 as SMNVEV (reference sequence). J was trimmed by 5 bases and V by 5 bases; bases with no gene match: 11. This CDR3 comprises 16 residues. Looking up the rest from reference TRBV27 and TRBJ1-4 gives the full variable domain: EAQVTQNPRYLITVTGKKLTVTCSQNMNHEYMSWYRQDPGLGLRQIYYSMNVEVTDKGDVPEGYKVSRKEKRNFPLILESPSPNQTSLYFCASSLLPGGKNEKLFFGSGTQLSVL.

The rearrangement uses TRBV6-1 and TRBJ2-1, with D unclear. CDR1 is MNHNS, CDR2 SASEGT, per germline. CDR3 length: 15 residues. V lost 2 bases to trimming and J lost 5 bases, with 13 bases between them. The CDR3 bases are TGTGCCAGCAGTGAAATGGGTAGTTGGGACAATGAGCAGTTCTTC. It is translated as CASSEMGSWDNEQFF.

A note on this clonotype: A much larger clone lies one base from this, so it may be a read error. The rearrangement joins TRBV7-8 to TRBJ1-5; D is perhaps TRBD1 (6 bases). The germline gives CDR1 SGHVS, CDR2 FQNEAQ. CDR3 size: 14 residues. Deletions cut 10 bases from V and 7 bases from J, with 20 bases between. The CDR3 coding sequence is TGTGCCATCAGGTTCGAGGGCAGGGGACAGCCCCAGCATTTT. Its protein is CAIRFEGRGQPQHF. The entire variable domain, with the rest obtained from reference TRBV7-8 and TRBJ1-5, is as follows: GAGVSQSPRYKVAKRGQDVALRCDPISGHVSLFWYQQALGQGPEFLTYFQNEAQLDKSGLPSDRFFAERPEGSVSTLKIQRTQQEDSAVYLCAIRFEGRGQPQHFGDGTRLSIL.

The gene calls are TRBV27 and TRBJ2-2; D uncertain. CDR3 length: 17 residues. Germline V gives CDR1 MNHEY, CDR2 SMNVEV (reference sequence). V was pared by 8 bases and J by 2 bases, with 21 bases between. The CDR3 DNA is TGTGCCAGCCGATACAGAGGCCGTACCGCCAACACCGGGGAGCTGTTTTTT. Protein product: CASRYRGRTANTGELFF.

This clonotype was recorded a few times. The chain recombines TRBV19 with TRBJ2-1; D unresolved. CDR3 length equals 17 residues. In germline, CDR1 is LNHDA, CDR2 SQIVND (reference sequence). Trimming left V 1 base short and J 1 base short, with 14 bases between. This CDR3 is CASSIVPQVTSYNEQFF. Here the CDR3 DNA reads TGTGCCAGTAGTATAGTCCCTCAGGTAACGTCCTACAATGAGCAGTTCTTC.

The CDR3: CASSERVQKGSGYTF. The CDR3 nucleotides read TGTGCCAGCAGTGAAAGGGTACAGAAGGGAAGTGGCTACACCTTC. V usage is TRBV2 and J usage is TRBJ1-2, with D uncertain. CDR1 and CDR2 (germline): SNHLY, FYNNEI. This CDR3 contains 15 residues. The ends were cut back, 2 bases at V and 7 bases at J, with 17 bases in the middle.

The CDR3 is CASSSPTSGTYEQYV. The DNA for the CDR3 is TGTGCCAGCAGCTCCCCGACTAGCGGAACCTACGAGCAGTACGTC. V gene TRBV7-9 combines with J gene TRBJ2-7; 9 nucleotides line up with TRBD2. The CDR3 contains 15 residues. J gave up 2 bases and V 4 bases, and 6 bases lay outside the gene matches. Germline V gene sequence: CDR1 SEHNR, CDR2 FQNEAQ (reference sequence).